One and the same sample provided the 20 T cell receptor beta chains below, sequenced in a study of shared clonotypes between healthy human individuals. Sequencing was performed with immunoSEQ multiplex PCR; in TCRdb, only in-frame clones are kept and a portion is missing. The sample carries 2 million to 3 million clones, over 85% recorded once. The sample was naive CD4+ T cells from PBMCs. Subset: CD45RA+ positively selected. The receptors shown here come from a man between 18 and 35 years old in good health. Some clones in this sample may be carry-over from other donors' samples.

This chain joins TRBV7-2 and TRBJ2-1; 8 bases agree with TRBD2. J lost 9 bases, V lost 1 base, and 8 bases had no gene match. Germline assignment: CDR1 SGHTA and CDR2 FQGNSA. There are 15 residues in the CDR3. CDR3 in DNA: TGTGCCAGCAGCTTAGGATCCGGGAGGGCCGGTGAGCAGTTCTTC. This translates into CASSLGSGRAGEQFF.

The chain uses TRBV7-9 and TRBJ1-4; TRBD1 might be the D (6 bases). CDR3 length: 15 residues. Per germline, CDR1 SEHNR and CDR2 FQNEAQ (reference sequence). The V and J ends lost 1 base and 3 bases respectively, with 9 bases between them. CDR3 residues: CASSLGRTANEKLFF. The CDR3 bases are TGTGCCAGCAGCTTAGGCAGGACAGCTAATGAAAAACTGTTTTTT.

The CDR3 here is CAISVGGSLSTDTQYF. In DNA, the CDR3 is TGTGCCATCAGTGTTGGCGGGAGCCTTAGCACAGATACGCAGTATTTT. The chain has TRBV10-3 and TRBJ2-3, with 7 bases identical to TRBD2. Germline-derived CDR1 and CDR2 are ENHRY and SYGVKD. The V gene end was trimmed by 4 bases and the J gene end by 0 bases; junction bases not matched to a gene: 7. This CDR3 contains 16 residues.

V gene TRBV5-1 combines with J gene TRBJ2-1; D gene unclear. Germline V lookup: CDR1 SGHRS, CDR2 YFSETQ. The CDR3 has 13 residues. V was cut by 6 bases and J by 0 bases, with 7 bases left in between. The CDR3 sequence is CASTPPSYNEQFF. CDR3 coding DNA: TGCGCCAGCACCCCCCCCTCCTACAATGAGCAGTTCTTC.

V usage is TRBV10-3 and J usage is TRBJ2-3; D is unresolved. The germline CDR1 and CDR2 sequences are ENHRY and SYGVKD. The CDR3 spans 13 residues. Trimming stripped 4 bases from V and 5 bases from J, with 10 bases between. CDR3 region: CAISGFVGDTQYF. Written as DNA, the CDR3 is TGTGCCATCAGTGGCTTCGTAGGAGATACGCAGTATTTT.

The J gene is TRBJ2-7, the V gene TRBV6-5; the match to TRBD1 covers 8 bases. This CDR3 contains 14 residues. Germline trimming cut 4 bases from V and 9 bases from J; bases unmatched to any gene: 11. In germline, CDR1 is MNHEY, CDR2 SVGAGI. The CDR3 here is CASSSSQGAVLQYF. In DNA form, the CDR3 reads TGTGCCAGCAGTTCGTCCCAGGGGGCGGTTTTGCAGTACTTC.

A note on this clone: The same CDR3 arises from other DNA sequences in this sample as well. This chain joins TRBV5-1 and TRBJ2-3; 9 bases align to TRBD1. Trimming at V came to 4 bases and at J to 3 bases, leaving 3 bases not matched to a gene. CDR3 length: 14 amino acids. Germline CDR1 reads SGHRS; CDR2 reads YFSETQ. The CDR3 loop is CASSQGQGTDTQYF. CDR3 bases: TGCGCCAGCAGCCAGGGACAGGGAACAGATACGCAGTATTTT.

The chain has TRBV7-2 and TRBJ1-2, with a possible D match to TRBD1 (6 bases). Germline CDR1 and CDR2: SGHTA and FQGNSA. The CDR3 has 17 amino acids. Trimming removed 5 bases from V and 2 bases from J, with 21 bases in between. CDR3 DNA: TGTGCCAGCAGCCTGGCAGGGGTCTGGACGCCCAACTATGGCTACACCTTC. Its protein product is CASSLAGVWTPNYGYTF.

The gene calls are TRBV11-2 and TRBJ2-3; 13 positions match TRBD2. With 5 bases clipped from V and 6 bases from J, the junction kept 8 bases outside the gene matches. This CDR3 spans 16 amino acids. Germline lookup yields CDR1 SGHAT and CDR2 FQNNGV. The CDR3 spells CASSPHRTSGSDTQYF. CDR3 bases: TGTGCCAGCAGCCCCCACCGGACTAGCGGGAGTGATACGCAGTATTTT.

The chain has TRBV28 and TRBJ2-1, with D uncertain. The CDR3 has 17 residues. The ends were cut back, 0 bases at V and 0 bases at J, with 12 bases in the middle. The germline gives CDR1 MDHEN, CDR2 SYDVKM. CDR3 nucleotides: TGTGCCAGCAGTTTATGGGCACCCCAAAGCTCCTACAATGAGCAGTTCTTC. Protein sequence: CASSLWAPQSSYNEQFF.

This chain uses TRBV6-1 with TRBJ1-1; a possible D gene is TRBD1 (6 bases). This CDR3 is built from 13 residues. CDR1 and CDR2 (germline): MNHNS, SASEGT. The V end lost 7 bases, the J end lost 8 bases, and 17 bases lay between the germline ends. The CDR3 nucleotides are TGTGCCAGCATTAAGACAGGCCCATTAGAAGCTTTCTTT. It encodes CASIKTGPLEAFF.

Concerning this clone: The identical CDR3 is also encoded by other nucleotide sequences in the sample. V gene TRBV30 combines with J gene TRBJ2-3; D is perhaps TRBD1 (5 bases). Germline V gene lookup returns CDR1 GTSNPN and CDR2 SVGIG (reference sequence). The ends were cut back, 7 bases at V and 4 bases at J, with 15 bases in the middle. The CDR3 runs to 13 residues. The chain's CDR3 is CALARGWADTQYF. The CDR3 nucleotides are TGTGCCTTAGCTAGGGGATGGGCAGATACGCAGTATTTT. Full variable domain (missing parts from reference TRBV30 and TRBJ2-3): SQTIHQWPATLVQPVGSPLSLECTVEGTSNPNLYWYRQAAGRGLQLLFYSVGIGQISSEVPQNLSASRPQDRQFILSSKKLLLSDSGFYLCALARGWADTQYFGPGTRLTVL.

The V call is TRBV7-9, the J call TRBJ2-3, with 7 bases identical to TRBD1. V lost 4 bases and J lost 5; bases outside the gene matches: 9. The CDR3 runs to 15 residues. Germline-derived CDR1 and CDR2 are SEHNR and FQNEAQ (reference sequence). The DNA of the CDR3 is TGTGCCAGCAGCTCAGACAGGGCACGAGGAGATACGCAGTATTTT. This encodes CASSSDRARGDTQYF.

The DNA of the CDR3 is TGCGCCAGCAGCTTGGGTGGGGTGGTGGAAAAACTGTTTTTT. Its protein product is CASSLGGVVEKLFF. This chain links TRBV5-1 with TRBJ1-4, with unresolved D. This CDR3 contains 14 residues. V lost 0 bases to trimming and J lost 8 bases, with 11 bases between them. CDR1 is SGHRS and CDR2 is YFSETQ in the germline V gene.

This chain's CDR3 is CASSEARRRGYTF. The CDR3 DNA sequence: TGTGCCAGCAGTGAAGCGCGGAGGCGAGGCTACACCTTC. The chain links TRBV6-1 to TRBJ1-2; D gene unclear. CDR1 MNHNS and CDR2 SASEGT come from the germline V gene. V lost 0 bases and J lost 8, with 10 bases in between. CDR3 size: 13 residues.

The J gene is TRBJ1-2, the V gene TRBV19; 7 bases are shared with TRBD1. The V gene's germline CDR1 is LNHDA and CDR2 SQIVND (reference sequence). Germline trimming cut 7 bases from V and 4 bases from J; bases unmatched to any gene: 6. The CDR3 has 13 amino acids. CDR3 region: CASTDRRFYGYTF. CDR3 coding DNA: TGTGCCAGTACGGACAGGAGATTCTATGGCTACACCTTC.

The chain is built from TRBV9 and TRBJ1-1; D not certain. CDR3 length equals 14 residues. The germline V and J ends were trimmed by 3 bases and 2 bases, with 11 bases remaining between them. The germline CDR1 and CDR2 sequences are SGDLS and YYNGEE. CDR3 residues: CASSGGEANTEAFF. CDR3 nucleotides: TGTGCCAGCAGCGGGGGAGAGGCCAACACTGAAGCTTTCTTT.

V gene TRBV25-1 combines with J gene TRBJ1-1, with a tentative D call TRBD1 (5 bases). With 9 bases removed from V and 5 bases from J, the gap between germline ends came to 19 bases. The germline V gene encodes CDR1 MGHDK and CDR2 SYGVNS. There are 14 residues in the CDR3. The CDR3 region has the DNA TGTGCCAGTCGTAACAGGCACTCGCTGACTGAAGCTTTCTTT. As protein: CASRNRHSLTEAFF. The whole variable domain, filled in from reference TRBV25-1 and TRBJ1-1, reads EADIYQTPRYLVIGTGKKITLECSQTMGHDKMYWYQQDPGMELHLIHYSYGVNSTEKGDLSSESTVSRIRTEHFPLTLESARPSHTSQYLCASRNRHSLTEAFFGQGTRLTVV.

J is TRBJ2-7 and V is TRBV14, with D perhaps given as TRBD1 or TRBD2 (5 bases each). Deletions cut 0 bases from V and 6 bases from J, with 12 bases between. CDR1 and CDR2 (germline): SGHDN, FVKESK. This CDR3 region has 14 residues. CDR3 region: CASSQDVGGAEQYF. The CDR3 DNA sequence: TGTGCCAGCAGCCAAGATGTTGGGGGTGCCGAGCAGTACTTC.

This chain joins TRBV7-3 and TRBJ1-2, with D unresolved. The germline V gene has CDR1 SGHTA and CDR2 FQGTGA. The ends were cut back, 5 bases at V and 5 bases at J, with 12 bases in the middle. The CDR3 has 13 residues. Here the CDR3 DNA reads TGTGCCAGCAGCCCGGACGATGGGTATGGCTACACCTTC. Protein: CASSPDDGYGYTF.